This TCR beta chain was profiled in a study of control samples from healthy donors and cancer patients. Some clones are missing from TCRdb's copy, which holds only in-frame ones; the method was immunoSEQ multiplex PCR. In the table there are roughly 100,000 clones, more than 85% of which are singletons. The sequence was collected from a man aged 55-75 years with lung cancer. The sample consisted of PBMCs.

The CDR3 here is CASSLRDRPSPLHF. The CDR3 DNA follows: TGTGCCAGCAGCTTGAGGGACAGACCATCACCCCTCCACTTT. V is TRBV5-6 and J is TRBJ1-6; 7 nucleotides align to TRBD1. The CDR3 is 14 amino acids. V gave up 1 base and J gave up 10 bases; unmatched junction bases: 5. Germline V gene data show CDR1 as SGHDT and CDR2 as YYEEEE.